The 21 T cell receptor beta chains listed next were all sequenced from one sample in a study of blood T cell repertoires in COVID-19. The repertoire was sequenced with immunoSEQ multiplex PCR; TCRdb's copy has only in-frame clones and lacks some. The sample yields some 28,000 clones, about 85% seen once. Sample: peripheral blood. All receptors derive from a human donor in a cohort sampled during active COVID-19.

The chain employs TRBV27 and TRBJ2-7, with 8 bases that match TRBD2. Germline values: CDR1 MNHEY, CDR2 SMNVEV (reference sequence). Trimming took 5 bases from V and 3 from J; bases not matched to a gene: 12. CDR3 length equals 16 residues. The CDR3 reads CASSRSGRLASYEQYF. CDR3 nucleotide sequence: TGTGCCAGCAGTCGATCAGGTAGACTAGCGAGCTACGAGCAGTACTTC.

This clone was found a few times. The chain couples TRBV7-6 to TRBJ2-7; D gene ambiguous. V gave up 3 bases and J gave up 1 base, with 10 bases separating them. Germline lookup yields CDR1 SGHVS and CDR2 FNYEAQ. The CDR3 is 14 amino acids. CDR3 DNA: TGTGCCAGCAGCTTCCAGGCCTCATCCTACGAGCAGTACTTC. Amino acids: CASSFQASSYEQYF.

The chain combines TRBV5-1 with TRBJ1-1; D possibly corresponds to TRBD1 (6 bases). Germline V gene data show CDR1 as SGHRS and CDR2 as YFSETQ. V lost 0 bases and J lost 5, with 17 bases in between. The CDR3 totals 16 residues. DNA of the CDR3: TGCGCCAGCAGCTTGGCCCCGACAGGTTCCGGGACTGAAGCTTTCTTT. This gives the protein CASSLAPTGSGTEAFF.

The chain is built from TRBV10-3 and TRBJ1-1; 12 bases fit TRBD1. The CDR3 spans 16 residues. V was pared by 7 bases and J by 4 bases, with 10 bases of the junction left unmatched. Germline V CDR1 and CDR2: ENHRY, SYGVKD. The CDR3 DNA reads as TGTGCCATCAAAGGGACAGGGGGCGGTCTGAGCACTGAAGCTTTCTTT. Residues: CAIKGTGGGLSTEAFF.

The CDR3 nucleotides read TGCGCCAGCAGCCCCGGGACAGGGTTTTCGAACACTGAAGCTTTCTTT. Translated, it gives CASSPGTGFSNTEAFF. The J gene is TRBJ1-1, the V gene TRBV5-1, with 9 nucleotides matching TRBD1. The CDR3 is 16 amino acids. V dropped 4 bases and J dropped 1; count of bases not matched to a gene: 8. The germline V gene encodes CDR1 SGHRS and CDR2 YFSETQ. Combining the CDR3 with reference TRBV5-1 and TRBJ1-1 gives the whole variable domain KAGVTQTPRYLIKTRGQQVTLSCSPISGHRSVSWYQQTPGQGLQFLFEYFSETQRNKGNFPGRFSGRQFSNSRSEMNVSTLELGDSALYLCASSPGTGFSNTEAFFGQGTRLTVV.

This chain connects TRBV5-1 to TRBJ2-5, with TRBD1 matching 7 bases. The CDR3 is 14 amino acids. J was trimmed by 2 bases and V by 5 bases; bases with no gene match: 6. Germline V gene sequence: CDR1 SGHRS, CDR2 YFSETQ. The DNA of the CDR3 is TGCGCCAGCAGGAAAGGGACAGCACAAGAGACCCAGTACTTC. Translation gives CASRKGTAQETQYF.

The V and J genes are TRBV28 and TRBJ1-2; no reliable D call. This CDR3 spans 12 amino acids. Trimming took off 8 bases at V and 8 bases at J, with 15 bases between the two ends. From germline, CDR1 is MDHEN and CDR2 SYDVKM. The CDR3, as DNA: TGTGCCAGCGCCTTGATTGGGCAAGGCTACACCTTC. Translation gives CASALIGQGYTF.

The gene calls are TRBV30 and TRBJ2-2; D is undetermined. Germline CDR1 is GTSNPN and CDR2 is SVGIG (reference sequence). The CDR3 runs to 13 residues. Trimming pared 4 bases from V and 3 bases from J, leaving 9 bases between. The chain's CDR3 is CAWKRDDTGELFF. The CDR3 DNA follows: TGTGCCTGGAAGCGAGATGACACCGGGGAGCTGTTTTTT.

This chain connects TRBV6-6 to TRBJ2-7; weak D call: TRBD1 (5 bases). In germline, CDR1 is MNHNY, CDR2 SVGAGI (reference sequence). V was pared by 2 bases and J by 2 bases, with 10 bases between. The CDR3 is made up of 14 amino acids. CDR3 sequence (DNA): TGTGCCAGCAGTTACGACAGTCTTCCCTACGAGCAGTACTTC. Residues: CASSYDSLPYEQYF.

The CDR3 DNA reads TGTGCCAGCAGCCCTGACAGGACGAATTCACCCCTCCACTTT. Translation: CASSPDRTNSPLHF. The rearrangement uses TRBV5-6 and TRBJ1-6, with D tentatively TRBD1 (6 bases). V gave up 4 bases and J gave up 7 bases, with 12 bases separating them. This CDR3 contains 14 residues. Per germline, CDR1 SGHDT and CDR2 YYEEEE.

The rearrangement links TRBV5-6 to TRBJ2-7; no firm D call. Germline CDR1 is SGHDT and CDR2 is YYEEEE. The CDR3 covers 11 residues. V lost 4 bases to trimming and J lost 6 bases, with 8 bases between them. The CDR3: CASSLGFEQYF. The CDR3 DNA follows: TGTGCCAGCAGCCTCGGGTTCGAGCAGTACTTC. The variable domain in full, completed from reference TRBV5-6 and TRBJ2-7, reads DAGVTQSPTHLIKTRGQQVTLRCSPKSGHDTVSWYQQALGQGPQFIFQYYEEEERQRGNFPDRFSGHQFPNYSSELNVNALLLGDSALYLCASSLGFEQYFGPGTRLTVT.

This rearrangement joins TRBV27 to TRBJ2-1; D might be TRBD1 (5 bases). The germline V gene has CDR1 MNHEY and CDR2 SMNVEV (reference sequence). V was pared by 3 bases and J by 0 bases, with 15 bases between. The CDR3 has 17 residues. The CDR3 coding sequence is TGTGCCAGCAGTTTGGGGCAGGTTTGGAGCTCCTACAATGAGCAGTTCTTC. This encodes CASSLGQVWSSYNEQFF.

This clone was counted a single time. V usage is TRBV7-7 and J usage is TRBJ2-1; perhaps TRBD2 as D (5 bases). Germline V gene data show CDR1 as SSHAT and CDR2 as FNYEAQ (reference sequence). The CDR3 totals 15 residues. Trimming shortened V by 1 base and J by 6 bases, and 13 bases separated the two germline ends. This chain's CDR3 is CASSLGGMGVNEQFF. The CDR3, as DNA: TGTGCCAGCAGCTTAGGAGGGATGGGCGTCAATGAGCAGTTCTTC. Supplemented by reference TRBV7-7 and TRBJ2-1, the full variable domain reads GAGVSQSPRYKVTKRGQDVTLRCDPISSHATLYWYQQALGQGPEFLTYFNYEAQPDKSGLPSDRFSAERPEGSISTLTIQRTEQRDSAMYRCASSLGGMGVNEQFFGPGTRLTVL.

The rearrangement joins TRBV5-8 to TRBJ1-2; 7 positions agree with TRBD1. Trimming removed 5 bases from V and 2 bases from J; junction bases left unmatched: 12. This CDR3 is built from 16 residues. Per germline, CDR1 SGHTS and CDR2 YDEGEE. CDR3 DNA: TGTGCCAGCAGACGAACCGGGACAGCACAGAACTATGGCTACACCTTC. Translation gives CASRRTGTAQNYGYTF.

The rearrangement links TRBV7-9 to TRBJ1-1; the D is unclear. V lost 5 bases and J 1 base, leaving 14 bases between the germline ends. The CDR3 is 15 amino acids. Per the germline V gene, CDR1 is SEHNR and CDR2 is FQNEAQ (reference sequence). The CDR3 DNA reads as TGTGCCAGCAGCCTGGCGGAGGCTTCGAACACTGAAGCTTTCTTT. This sequence encodes CASSLAEASNTEAFF.

The chain couples TRBV19 to TRBJ1-1; D ambiguous. The CDR3 loop spans 14 amino acids. V was clipped by 5 bases and J by 3 bases, with 13 bases between them. The germline gives CDR1 LNHDA, CDR2 SQIVND (reference sequence). The CDR3 sequence is CASSDLRRDTEAFF. In nucleotides, the CDR3 is TGTGCCAGTAGTGACCTGAGACGGGACACTGAAGCTTTCTTT.

This sequence joins TRBV7-2 and TRBJ1-3, with D possibly matching TRBD1 (6 bases). The germline V gene has CDR1 SGHTA and CDR2 FQGNSA. V was pared by 4 bases and J by 2 bases, with 12 bases between. The CDR3 consists of 15 residues. CDR3 protein: CASSSTGRTGNTIYF. The CDR3 nucleotides are TGTGCCAGCAGCTCGACAGGTCGGACTGGAAACACCATATATTTT.

The CDR3 sequence is CSVEGRSPRSNEQFF. The CDR3 bases are TGCAGCGTTGAAGGTCGTAGCCCCCGATCCAATGAGCAGTTCTTC. This rearrangement joins TRBV29-1 to TRBJ2-1; D is unclear. Germline V gene sequence: CDR1 SQVTM, CDR2 ANQGSEA. This CDR3 has 15 residues. Deletions cut 1 base from V and 6 bases from J, with 16 bases between.

V usage is TRBV30 and J usage is TRBJ2-5; 10 bases line up with TRBD2. The CDR3 is made up of 17 amino acids. The V gene's germline CDR1 is GTSNPN and CDR2 SVGIG (reference sequence). Unmatched junction bases numbered 12, after V lost 0 bases and J lost 5 bases. Here the CDR3 reads CAWSVGWLAGEGETQYF. CDR3 DNA: TGTGCCTGGAGTGTCGGTTGGCTAGCGGGGGAGGGGGAGACCCAGTACTTC.

V is TRBV18 and J is TRBJ2-7; weak D call: TRBD1 (6 bases). This CDR3 comprises 13 residues. Between the trimmed V and J ends, which lost 5 bases and 2 bases, there was a span of 10 bases. Germline loops: CDR1 KGHSH, CDR2 LQKENI. The CDR3 sequence is CASSARTAYEQYF. For the CDR3, the DNA is TGTGCCAGCTCAGCCAGGACAGCCTACGAGCAGTACTTC.

V is TRBV9 and J is TRBJ2-7; 9 bases agree with TRBD2. The CDR3 extends over 15 amino acids. The germline V gene has CDR1 SGDLS and CDR2 YYNGEE. Unmatched junction bases numbered 5, after V lost 0 bases and J lost 4 bases. CDR3 coding DNA: TGTGCCAGCAGCGTAGGTGCGGGGGGGTTATACGAGCAGTACTTC. Amino acid sequence: CASSVGAGGLYEQYF. The full variable domain, in which reference TRBV9 and TRBJ2-7 provide the parts outside the CDR3, is DSGVTQTPKHLITATGQRVTLRCSPRSGDLSVYWYQQSLDQGLQFLIQYYNGEERAKGNILERFSAQQFPDLHSELNLSSLELGDSALYFCASSVGAGGLYEQYFGPGTRLTVT.